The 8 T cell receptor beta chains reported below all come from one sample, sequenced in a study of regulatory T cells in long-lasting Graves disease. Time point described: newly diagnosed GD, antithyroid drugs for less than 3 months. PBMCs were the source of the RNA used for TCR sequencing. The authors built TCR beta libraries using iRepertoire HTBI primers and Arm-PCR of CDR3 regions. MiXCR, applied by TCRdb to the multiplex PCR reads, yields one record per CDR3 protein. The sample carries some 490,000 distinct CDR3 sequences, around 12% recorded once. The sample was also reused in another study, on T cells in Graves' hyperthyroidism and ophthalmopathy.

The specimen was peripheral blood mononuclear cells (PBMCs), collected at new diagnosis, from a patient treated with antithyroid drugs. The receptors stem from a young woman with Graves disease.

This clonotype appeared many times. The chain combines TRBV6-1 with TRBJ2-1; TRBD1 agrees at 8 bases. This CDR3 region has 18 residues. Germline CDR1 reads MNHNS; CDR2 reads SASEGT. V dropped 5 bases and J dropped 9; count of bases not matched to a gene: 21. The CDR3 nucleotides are TGTGCCAGCAGTCCGAGGACAGGGTTGGCATTGTTTGCGGGTGAGCAGTTCTTC. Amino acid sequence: CASSPRTGLALFAGEQFF.

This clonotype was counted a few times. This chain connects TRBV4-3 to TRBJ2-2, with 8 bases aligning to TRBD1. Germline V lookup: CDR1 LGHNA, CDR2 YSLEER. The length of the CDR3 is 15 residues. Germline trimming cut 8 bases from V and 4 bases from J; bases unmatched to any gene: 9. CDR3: CASGLRTGGTGELFF. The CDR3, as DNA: TGCGCCAGCGGGCTACGAACAGGGGGCACCGGGGAGCTGTTTTTT.

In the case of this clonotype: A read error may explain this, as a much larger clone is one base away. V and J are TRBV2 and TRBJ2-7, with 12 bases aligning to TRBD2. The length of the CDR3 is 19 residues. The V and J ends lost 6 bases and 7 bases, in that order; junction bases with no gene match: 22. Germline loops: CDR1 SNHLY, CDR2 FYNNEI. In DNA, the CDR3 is TGTGCCAGCAGACCCAGGGGGCCCCGAACGCTAGCGGGAGGGGATGAGCAGTACTTC. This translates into CASRPRGPRTLAGGDEQYF.

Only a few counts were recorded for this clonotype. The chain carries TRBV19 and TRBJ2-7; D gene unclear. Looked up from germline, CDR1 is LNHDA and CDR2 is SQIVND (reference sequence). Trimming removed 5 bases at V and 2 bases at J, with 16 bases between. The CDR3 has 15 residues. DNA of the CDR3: TGTGCCAGTAGTTTACGGAGCCTTCAGACCTACGAGCAGTACTTC. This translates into CASSLRSLQTYEQYF.

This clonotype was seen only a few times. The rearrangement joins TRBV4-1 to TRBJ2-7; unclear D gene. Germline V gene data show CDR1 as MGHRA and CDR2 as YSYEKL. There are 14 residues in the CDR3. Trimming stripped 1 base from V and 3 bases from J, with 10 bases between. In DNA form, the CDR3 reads TGCGCCAGCAGCCAAGGGTCGTCGGGCTACGAGCAGTACTTC. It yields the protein CASSQGSSGYEQYF.

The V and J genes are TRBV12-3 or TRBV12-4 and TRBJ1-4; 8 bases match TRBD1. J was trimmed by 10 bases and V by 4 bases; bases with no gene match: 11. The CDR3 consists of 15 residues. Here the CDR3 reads CASSSRQGRLVKLFF. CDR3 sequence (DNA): TGTGCCAGCAGTTCGCGACAGGGGAGATTAGTAAAACTGTTTTTT.

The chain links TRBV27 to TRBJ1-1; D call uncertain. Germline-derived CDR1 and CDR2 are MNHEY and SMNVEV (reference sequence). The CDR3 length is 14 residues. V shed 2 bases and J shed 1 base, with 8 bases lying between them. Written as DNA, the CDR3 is TGTGCCAGCAGTTTAGATGTCAAGAACACTGAAGCTTTCTTT. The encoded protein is CASSLDVKNTEAFF.

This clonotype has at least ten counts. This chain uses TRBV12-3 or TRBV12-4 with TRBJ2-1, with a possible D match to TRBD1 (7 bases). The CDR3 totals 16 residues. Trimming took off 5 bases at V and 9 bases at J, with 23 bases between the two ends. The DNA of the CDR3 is TGTGCCAGCAGTCCGGGGGACAGACGGTGGGCAGGTGAGCAGTTCTTC. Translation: CASSPGDRRWAGEQFF.